This paragraph reports one TCR beta chain. Using ten immunoSEQ deep assay plates, investigators sequenced unsorted PBMC DNA. TCRdb's table, derived via immunoSEQ multiplex PCR, lists solely in-frame clones and lacks some. Of around 500,000 clones listed, 76% are singletons. This sample is part of a study of shared clonotypes between healthy human individuals. The germline V gene encodes CDR1 SGHTA and CDR2 FQGNSA. The CDR3 extends over 16 amino acids. V lost 5 bases, J lost 0 bases, and 8 bases stayed unmatched. The chain uses TRBV7-2 and TRBJ2-3; 7 bases are shared with TRBD2. This sequence was found in a woman between 40 and 50 years old in good health. Some clones in this sample may be carry-over from other donors' samples. The sequencing sample was made of PBMCs. The CDR3, as DNA: TGTGCCAGCAGCCTACCGGGACTAACTAGCACAGATACGCAGTATTTT. As protein: CASSLPGLTSTDTQYF.